The 15 T cell receptor beta chains given below trace back to one sample, sequenced in a study of post-analysis software for immune sequencing data (dated by TCRdb to about 2015). Study-wide findings and limitations: Significantly higher frequencies in patients than in controls were found for five TRBV segments, including TRBV5-6, TRBV5-1 and TRBV20-1.

These receptors have no known antigen. The receptor library was made with PCR. For sequencing, an Illumina HiSeq 2500 was employed. Unique molecular identifiers were incorporated into TCR beta cDNA libraries to reduce PCR and sequencing biases. TCRdb reanalyzed the raw reads on its own, using fastp at Q25 for trimming and MiXCR for clone calling, and kept in-frame beta chains. All rows with the same CDR3 protein become a single entry with the most common DNA and genes. The sample includes 600,000 to 700,000 distinct CDR3 sequences, with approximately 59% observed a single time. Of the sample, about 11% is held by the ten largest clones. Specimen: blood. Source of these receptors: a girl aged 2-10 years with multiple sclerosis.

The chain combines TRBV7-2 with TRBJ2-3, with TRBD1 matching over 7 bases. V was clipped by 5 bases and J by 14 bases; unmatched bases: 7. The germline V gene encodes CDR1 SGHTA and CDR2 FQGNSA. The CDR3 is 11 residues long. The CDR3 coding sequence is TGTGCCAGCAGCGCAGGGACAGAATGGTATTTT. The encoded protein is CASSAGTEWYF. Full variable domain (missing parts from reference TRBV7-2 and TRBJ2-3): GAGVSQSPSNKVTEKGKDVELRCDPISGHTALYWYRQSLGQGLEFLIYFQGNSAPDKSGLPSDRFSAERTGGSVSTLTIQRTQQEDSAVYLCASSAGTEWYFGPGTRLTVL.

This sequence joins TRBV20-1 and TRBJ2-5; no clear D gene. Trimming took 0 bases from V and 5 from J, leaving 13 bases between them. The CDR3 runs to 14 residues. Per the germline V gene, CDR1 is DFQATT and CDR2 is SNEGSKA (reference sequence). The CDR3 spells CSARDGILEETQYF. The CDR3 nucleotides are TGCAGTGCTAGAGATGGAATTCTCGAGGAGACCCAGTACTTC.

This sequence joins TRBV7-9 and TRBJ2-1; D unresolved. Germline V gene sequence: CDR1 SEHNR, CDR2 FQNEAQ (reference sequence). The CDR3 consists of 12 residues. The ends were cut back, 3 bases at V and 10 bases at J, with 10 bases in the middle. The CDR3 loop reads CASSFFGFEQFF. Written as DNA, the CDR3 is TGTGCCAGCAGCTTCTTCGGGTTCGAGCAGTTCTTC.

Note on this clonotype: One end of the junction is discordant with germline, which a read error may explain. The V gene is TRBV7-9, the J gene TRBJ2-1, with 13 bases identical to TRBD2. Germline CDR1 and CDR2: SEHNR and FQNEAQ (reference sequence). This CDR3 is built from 14 residues. DNA for the CDR3: TGTGCCGGCAGGGGACTAGCGGGACTGGACGAGCAGTTCTTC. Encoded protein: CAGRGLAGLDEQFF.

The chain has TRBV27 and TRBJ2-3; D is unresolved. This CDR3 has 14 residues. The germline V and J ends were trimmed by 0 bases and 3 bases, with 7 bases remaining between them. CDR1 and CDR2 (germline): MNHEY, SMNVEV (reference sequence). The CDR3 sequence is CASSLSAPTDTQYF. CDR3 bases: TGTGCCAGCAGTTTATCGGCCCCGACAGATACGCAGTATTTT.

CDR3 protein: CASSGTGIGEQFF. CDR3 in DNA: TGTGCCAGCAGTGGGACAGGGATTGGCGAGCAGTTCTTC. The chain links TRBV6-2 or TRBV6-3 to TRBJ2-1, with 9 bases aligning to TRBD1. The CDR3 is 13 residues long. The junction had 6 bases not matched to a gene; V was cut back by 5 bases and J by 10 bases. CDR1 MNHEY and CDR2 SVGEGT come from the germline V gene.

The chain employs TRBV20-1 and TRBJ2-1; D perhaps matches TRBD2 (5 bases). The germline gives CDR1 DFQATT, CDR2 SNEGSKA (reference sequence). V was shortened by 5 bases and J by 0 bases, with 20 bases between the two germline ends. The CDR3 contains 17 residues. CDR3 DNA sequence: TGCAGTGCTCGTGGACTGAGTGACCCGAGCTCCTACAATGAGCAGTTCTTC. Residues: CSARGLSDPSSYNEQFF.

The chain employs TRBV5-1 and TRBJ2-5; D gene uncertain. Between the trimmed V and J ends, which lost 0 bases and 0 bases, there was a span of 15 bases. The CDR3 length is 17 residues. Germline CDR1 reads SGHRS; CDR2 reads YFSETQ. DNA of the CDR3: TGCGCCAGCAGCTTGGGAATCATCGGGTCAGACCAAGAGACCCAGTACTTC. Amino acids: CASSLGIIGSDQETQYF.

The chain combines TRBV3-1 with TRBJ2-7; perhaps TRBD1 as D (6 bases). Germline values: CDR1 LGHDT, CDR2 YNNKEL (reference sequence). V lost 4 bases and J 5 bases, leaving 12 bases between the germline ends. The CDR3 is 13 amino acids. The CDR3 DNA sequence: TGTGCCAGCAGCCGCGGACAGCTCCACGAGCAGTACTTC. This encodes CASSRGQLHEQYF.

This clonotype came up a few times. The J gene is TRBJ2-3, the V gene TRBV18; D is ambiguous. The CDR3 is made up of 16 amino acids. Germline-derived CDR1 and CDR2 are KGHSH and LQKENI. V dropped 0 bases and J dropped 0 bases, with 10 bases sitting between them. Here the CDR3 DNA reads TGTGCCAGCTCACCACCCCCTCCTGCTAGCACAGATACGCAGTATTTT. This sequence encodes CASSPPPPASTDTQYF.

The chain uses TRBV9 and TRBJ2-2; 11 bases map to TRBD1. This CDR3 region has 17 residues. CDR1 is SGDLS, CDR2 YYNGEE, per germline. V dropped 3 bases and J dropped 7; count of bases not matched to a gene: 11. CDR3 bases: TGTGCCAGCAGCGCAAAGGAGGGACAGGGGGTAGGCGGGGAGCTGTTTTTT. Its translation: CASSAKEGQGVGGELFF. Together with reference TRBV9 and TRBJ2-2, the CDR3 gives the full variable domain: DSGVTQTPKHLITATGQRVTLRCSPRSGDLSVYWYQQSLDQGLQFLIQYYNGEERAKGNILERFSAQQFPDLHSELNLSSLELGDSALYFCASSAKEGQGVGGELFFGEGSRLTVL.

The chain employs TRBV12-3 or TRBV12-4 and TRBJ2-6, with 8 bases that match TRBD2. V shed 9 bases and J 0 bases; nucleotides not matched to a gene: 7. This CDR3 has 16 residues. The CDR3 bases are TGTGCCAGTCCGGGAGGGGCCATCTCTGGGGCCAACGTCCTGACTTTC. Residues: CASPGGAISGANVLTF.

This clonotype was observed once. The chain couples TRBV20-1 to TRBJ2-1, with 13 bases matching TRBD2. Germline V gene lookup returns CDR1 DFQATT and CDR2 SNEGSKA (reference sequence). The CDR3 runs 15 residues. The V segment lost 0 bases and the J segment 7 bases; nucleotides outside the gene matches: 3. As DNA, the CDR3 is TGCAGTGCTAGAGACGGGACTAGCGGGACTAATGAGCAGTTCTTC. Encoded protein: CSARDGTSGTNEQFF.

This rearrangement joins TRBV2 to TRBJ1-2, with 9 bases fitting TRBD1. There are 17 residues in the CDR3. V lost 0 bases and J lost 3; bases outside the gene matches: 8. The germline V gene has CDR1 SNHLY and CDR2 FYNNEI. CDR3 coding DNA: TGTGCCAGCAGTGAAGCGCTTTATGACAGGGGGGACTATGGCTACACCTTC. It translates to CASSEALYDRGDYGYTF.

This clonotype was seen a few times. The chain is built from TRBV6-2 or TRBV6-3 and TRBJ2-7; D may correspond to TRBD1 or TRBD2 (5 bases each). The end of the DNA is better explained by TRBJ2-5, so the J call may be wrong. The CDR3 consists of 12 residues. Looked up from germline, CDR1 is MNHEY and CDR2 is SVGEGT. CDR3 in DNA: TGTGCCAGCAGTTACTGGGGGGAGACCCAGTACTTC. Translated: CASSYWGETQYF.